A single sample gave rise to the 5 T cell receptor beta chains below, sequenced in a study of blood T cell repertoires in COVID-19. The table came from immunoSEQ multiplex PCR; TCRdb's copy has only in-frame clones and leaves some out. The data hold some 190,000 clones, with around 88% observed a single time. Material for sequencing was peripheral blood. All receptors derive from a young man with active or convalescent COVID-19.

The rearrangement uses TRBV6-5 and TRBJ1-3, with 8 nucleotides matching TRBD1. Germline CDR1 is MNHEY and CDR2 is SVGAGI. This CDR3 contains 15 residues. The junction had 5 bases not matched to a gene; V was cut back by 5 bases and J by 2 bases. The CDR3 protein is CASSPQTGAGNTIYF. CDR3 nucleotides: TGTGCCAGCAGTCCCCAGACAGGGGCTGGAAACACCATATATTTT.

The chain employs TRBV28 and TRBJ1-2, with D perhaps matching TRBD1 (6 bases). This CDR3 is 12 amino acids long. V was trimmed by 5 bases and J by 6 bases, leaving 10 bases between them. Germline CDR1 reads MDHEN; CDR2 reads SYDVKM. CDR3 DNA sequence: TGTGCCAGCAGTAACAGGGTCCATGGCTACACCTTC. Amino acids: CASSNRVHGYTF.

The chain combines TRBV6-1 with TRBJ2-1; D unresolved. V dropped 3 bases and J dropped 4 bases, with 7 bases sitting between them. Germline CDR1 is MNHNS and CDR2 is SASEGT. The CDR3 contains 13 residues. The CDR3 loop reads CASSDWSYNEQFF. The CDR3 coding sequence is TGTGCCAGCAGTGATTGGAGTTACAATGAGCAGTTCTTC.

The rearrangement uses TRBV18 and TRBJ2-2, with 7 nucleotides matching TRBD1. The ends lost 1 base at V and 5 bases at J; junction bases unmatched: 4. Germline assignment: CDR1 KGHSH and CDR2 LQKENI. The CDR3 has 15 residues. The CDR3 loop reads CASSPQIQGTGELFF. CDR3 in DNA: TGTGCCAGCTCACCACAAATACAGGGGACCGGGGAGCTGTTTTTT.

The V gene is TRBV27, the J gene TRBJ1-3; a possible D gene is TRBD1 (6 bases). Germline-derived CDR1 and CDR2 are MNHEY and SMNVEV (reference sequence). The CDR3 loop spans 19 amino acids. V gave up 0 bases and J gave up 0 bases, with 18 bases separating them. The CDR3 is CASSLSGVGGPHSGNTIYF. The CDR3 DNA sequence: TGTGCCAGCAGTTTATCTGGGGTCGGGGGGCCTCACTCTGGAAACACCATATATTTT.